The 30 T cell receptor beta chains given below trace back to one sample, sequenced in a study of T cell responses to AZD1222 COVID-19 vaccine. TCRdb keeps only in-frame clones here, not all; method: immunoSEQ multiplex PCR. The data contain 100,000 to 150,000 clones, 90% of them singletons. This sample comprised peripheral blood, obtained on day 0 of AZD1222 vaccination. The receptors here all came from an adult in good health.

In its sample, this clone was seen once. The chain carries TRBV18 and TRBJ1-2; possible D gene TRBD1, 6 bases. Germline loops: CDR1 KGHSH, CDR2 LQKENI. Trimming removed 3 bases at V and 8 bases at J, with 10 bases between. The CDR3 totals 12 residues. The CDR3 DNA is TGTGCCAGCTCACCGGAGGGGGGAGGCTACACCTTC. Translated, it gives CASSPEGGGYTF.

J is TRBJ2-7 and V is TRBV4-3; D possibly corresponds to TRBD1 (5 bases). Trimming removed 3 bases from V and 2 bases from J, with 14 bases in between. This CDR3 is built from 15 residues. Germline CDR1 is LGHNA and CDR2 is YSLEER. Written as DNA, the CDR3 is TGCGCCAGCAGCCACCAGGACACTCCGCCCTACGAGCAGTACTTC. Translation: CASSHQDTPPYEQYF.

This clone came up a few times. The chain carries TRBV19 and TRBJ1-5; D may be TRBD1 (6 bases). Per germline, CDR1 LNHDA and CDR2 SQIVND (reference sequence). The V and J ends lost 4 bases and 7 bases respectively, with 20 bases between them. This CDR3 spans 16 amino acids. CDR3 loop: CASSSGTGARRQPQHF. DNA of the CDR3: TGTGCCAGTAGTAGTGGTACGGGGGCGAGGAGGCAGCCCCAGCATTTT.

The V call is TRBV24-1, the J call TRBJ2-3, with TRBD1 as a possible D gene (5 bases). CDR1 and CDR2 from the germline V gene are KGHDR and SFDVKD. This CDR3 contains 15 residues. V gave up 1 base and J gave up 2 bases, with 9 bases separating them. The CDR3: CATSDLKDNTDTQYF. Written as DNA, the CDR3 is TGTGCCACCAGTGATTTAAAGGACAACACAGATACGCAGTATTTT.

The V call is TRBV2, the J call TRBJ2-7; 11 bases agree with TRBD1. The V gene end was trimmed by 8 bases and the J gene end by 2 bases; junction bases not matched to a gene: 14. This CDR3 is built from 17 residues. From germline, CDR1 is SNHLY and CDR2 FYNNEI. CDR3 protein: CASALGGGQGGTYEQYF. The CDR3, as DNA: TGTGCCAGCGCCCTCGGAGGGGGACAGGGGGGGACCTACGAGCAGTACTTC.

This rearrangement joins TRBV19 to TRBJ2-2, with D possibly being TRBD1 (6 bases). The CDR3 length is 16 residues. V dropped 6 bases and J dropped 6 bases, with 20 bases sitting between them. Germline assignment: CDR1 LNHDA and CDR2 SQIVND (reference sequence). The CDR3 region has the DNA TGTGCCAGTAGCCAAGATGGGACAAGGACGCCCGGGGAGCTGTTTTTT. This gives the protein CASSQDGTRTPGELFF.

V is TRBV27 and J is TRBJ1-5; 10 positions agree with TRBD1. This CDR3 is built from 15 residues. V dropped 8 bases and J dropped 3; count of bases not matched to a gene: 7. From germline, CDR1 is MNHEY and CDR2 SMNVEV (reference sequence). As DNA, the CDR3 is TGTGCCAGCCGGGACAGGGGACACCCCAATCAGCCCCAGCATTTT. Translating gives CASRDRGHPNQPQHF.

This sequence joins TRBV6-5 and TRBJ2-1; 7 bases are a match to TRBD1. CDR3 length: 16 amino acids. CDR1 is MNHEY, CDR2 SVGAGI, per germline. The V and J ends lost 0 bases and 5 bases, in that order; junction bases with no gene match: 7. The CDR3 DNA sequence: TGTGCCAGCAGTTACTCTAACAGGGGTTTCGACAATGAGCAGTTCTTC. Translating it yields CASSYSNRGFDNEQFF.

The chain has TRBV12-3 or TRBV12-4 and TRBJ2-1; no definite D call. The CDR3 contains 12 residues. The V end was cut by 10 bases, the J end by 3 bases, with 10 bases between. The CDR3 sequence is CANGHGYNEQFF. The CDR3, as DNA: TGTGCCAACGGCCATGGCTACAATGAGCAGTTCTTC.

CDR3 sequence reads: CATSVGRGLVTDTQYF. The CDR3 DNA sequence: TGTGCCACCAGTGTTGGCAGGGGGCTAGTCACAGATACGCAGTATTTT. The chain employs TRBV24-1 and TRBJ2-3, with TRBD1 matching 8 bases. CDR1 and CDR2 from the germline V gene are KGHDR and SFDVKD. The CDR3 extends over 16 amino acids. The ends lost 5 bases at V and 2 bases at J; junction bases unmatched: 8.

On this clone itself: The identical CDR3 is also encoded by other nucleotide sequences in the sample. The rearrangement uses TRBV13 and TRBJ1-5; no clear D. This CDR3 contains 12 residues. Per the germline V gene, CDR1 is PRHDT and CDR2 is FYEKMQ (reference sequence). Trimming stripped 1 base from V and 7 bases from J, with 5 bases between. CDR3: CASSLAGQPQHF. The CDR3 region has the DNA TGTGCCAGCAGCTTAGCGGGGCAGCCCCAGCATTTT.

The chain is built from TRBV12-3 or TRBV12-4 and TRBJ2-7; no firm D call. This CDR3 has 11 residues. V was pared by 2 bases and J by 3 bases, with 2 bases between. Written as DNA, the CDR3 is TGTGCCAGCAGTTTAAACTACGAGCAGTACTTC. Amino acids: CASSLNYEQYF.

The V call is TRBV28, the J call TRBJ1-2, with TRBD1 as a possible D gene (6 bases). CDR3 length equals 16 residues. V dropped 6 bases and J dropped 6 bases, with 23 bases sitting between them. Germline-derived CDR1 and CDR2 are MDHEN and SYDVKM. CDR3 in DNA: TGTGCCAGCAGATCGACCGTCGGGGGCGAAGAGGATGGCTACACCTTC. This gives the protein CASRSTVGGEEDGYTF.

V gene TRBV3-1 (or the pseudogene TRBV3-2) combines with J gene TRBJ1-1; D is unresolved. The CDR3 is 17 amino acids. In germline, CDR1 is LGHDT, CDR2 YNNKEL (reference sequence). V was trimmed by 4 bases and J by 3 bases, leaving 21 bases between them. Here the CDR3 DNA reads TGTGCCAGCAGCCTCGACTCCGGGCCATCCGGGGACACTGAAGCTTTCTTT. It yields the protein CASSLDSGPSGDTEAFF.

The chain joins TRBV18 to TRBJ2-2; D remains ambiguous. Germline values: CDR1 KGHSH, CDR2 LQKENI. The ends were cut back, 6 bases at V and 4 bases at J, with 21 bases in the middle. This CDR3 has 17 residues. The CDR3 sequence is CASSPLGTLHATGELFF. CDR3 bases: TGTGCCAGCTCCCCGCTCGGTACACTCCATGCCACCGGGGAGCTGTTTTTT.

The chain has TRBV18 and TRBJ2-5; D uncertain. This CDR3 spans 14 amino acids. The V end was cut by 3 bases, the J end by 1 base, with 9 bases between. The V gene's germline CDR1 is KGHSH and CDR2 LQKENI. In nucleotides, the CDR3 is TGTGCCAGCTCACCGAGGCCCGTCCAAGAGACCCAGTACTTC. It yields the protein CASSPRPVQETQYF.

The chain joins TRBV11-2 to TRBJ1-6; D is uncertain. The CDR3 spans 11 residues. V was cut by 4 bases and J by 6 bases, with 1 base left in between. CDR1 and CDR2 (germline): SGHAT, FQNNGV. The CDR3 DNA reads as TGTGCCAGCAGCTCTAATTCACCCCTCCACTTT. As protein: CASSSNSPLHF.

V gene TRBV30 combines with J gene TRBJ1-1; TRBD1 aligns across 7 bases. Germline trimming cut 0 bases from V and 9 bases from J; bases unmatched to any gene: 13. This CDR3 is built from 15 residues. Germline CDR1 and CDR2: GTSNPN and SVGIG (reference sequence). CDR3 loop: CAWSVLGGGARKAFF. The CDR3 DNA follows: TGTGCCTGGAGTGTACTCGGAGGGGGCGCGAGAAAAGCTTTCTTT.

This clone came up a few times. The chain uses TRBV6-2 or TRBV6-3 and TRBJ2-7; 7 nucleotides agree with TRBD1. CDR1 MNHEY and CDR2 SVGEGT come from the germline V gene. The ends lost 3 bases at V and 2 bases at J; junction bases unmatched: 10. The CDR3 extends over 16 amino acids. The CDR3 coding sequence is TGTGCCAGCAGTTATCGACCGGGACAGTCGACCTACGAGCAGTACTTC. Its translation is CASSYRPGQSTYEQYF.

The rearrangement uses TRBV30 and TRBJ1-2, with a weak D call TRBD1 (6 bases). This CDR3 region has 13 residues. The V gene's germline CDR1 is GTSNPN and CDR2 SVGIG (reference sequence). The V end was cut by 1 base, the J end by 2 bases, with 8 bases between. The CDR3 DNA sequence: TGTGCCTGGAGTGCCCAGGGGAACTATGGCTACACCTTC. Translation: CAWSAQGNYGYTF.

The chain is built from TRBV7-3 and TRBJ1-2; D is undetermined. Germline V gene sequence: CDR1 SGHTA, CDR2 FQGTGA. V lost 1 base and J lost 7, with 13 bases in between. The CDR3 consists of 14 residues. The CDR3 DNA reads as TGTGCCAGCAGCTTAAGTAGCCCTGCGTCTGGCTACACCTTC. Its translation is CASSLSSPASGYTF.

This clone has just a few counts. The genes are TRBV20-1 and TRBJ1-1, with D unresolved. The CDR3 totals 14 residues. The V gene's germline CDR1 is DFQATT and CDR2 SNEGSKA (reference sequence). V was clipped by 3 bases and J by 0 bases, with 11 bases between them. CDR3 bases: TGCAGTGCTAGTCGTCCAGATATGAACACTGAAGCTTTCTTT. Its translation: CSASRPDMNTEAFF.

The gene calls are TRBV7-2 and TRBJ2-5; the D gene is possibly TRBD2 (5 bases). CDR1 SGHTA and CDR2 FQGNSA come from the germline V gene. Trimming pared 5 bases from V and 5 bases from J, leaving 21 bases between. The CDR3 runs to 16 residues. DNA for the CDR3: TGTGCCAGCAGCCCCCGGGGTGGGCAAGGAGGCGAGACCCAGTACTTC. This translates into CASSPRGGQGGETQYF.

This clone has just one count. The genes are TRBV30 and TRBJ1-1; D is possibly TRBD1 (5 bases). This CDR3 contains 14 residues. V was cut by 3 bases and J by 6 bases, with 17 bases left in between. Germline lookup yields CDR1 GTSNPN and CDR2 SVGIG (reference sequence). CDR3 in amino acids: CAWRQVGASAEAFF. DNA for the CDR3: TGTGCCTGGAGACAGGTCGGGGCCAGCGCTGAAGCTTTCTTT.

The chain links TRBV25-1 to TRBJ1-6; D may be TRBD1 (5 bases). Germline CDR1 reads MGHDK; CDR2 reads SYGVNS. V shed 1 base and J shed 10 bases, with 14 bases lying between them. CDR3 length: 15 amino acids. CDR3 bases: TGTGCCAGCAGTGAATGGGGGTGGGGGGAATCACCCCTCCACTTT. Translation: CASSEWGWGESPLHF.

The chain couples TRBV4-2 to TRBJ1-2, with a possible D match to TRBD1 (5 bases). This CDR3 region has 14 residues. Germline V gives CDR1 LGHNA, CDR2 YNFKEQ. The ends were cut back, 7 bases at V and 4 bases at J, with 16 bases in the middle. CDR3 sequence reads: CASTSRGHGYGYTF. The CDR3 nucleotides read TGTGCCAGCACCTCAAGGGGTCACGGCTATGGCTACACCTTC.

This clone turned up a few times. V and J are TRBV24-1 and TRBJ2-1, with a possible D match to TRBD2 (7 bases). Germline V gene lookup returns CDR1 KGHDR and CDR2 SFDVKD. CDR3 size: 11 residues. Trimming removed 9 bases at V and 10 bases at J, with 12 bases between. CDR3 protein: CATCGGAEQFF. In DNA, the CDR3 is TGTGCCACCTGTGGGGGGGCGGAGCAGTTCTTC.

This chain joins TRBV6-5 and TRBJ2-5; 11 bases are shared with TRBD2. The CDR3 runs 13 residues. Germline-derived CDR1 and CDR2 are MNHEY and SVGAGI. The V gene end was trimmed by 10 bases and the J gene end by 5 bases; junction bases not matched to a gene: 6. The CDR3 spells CATLAGGRETQYF. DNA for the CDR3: TGTGCCACCTTAGCGGGGGGGCGGGAGACCCAGTACTTC.

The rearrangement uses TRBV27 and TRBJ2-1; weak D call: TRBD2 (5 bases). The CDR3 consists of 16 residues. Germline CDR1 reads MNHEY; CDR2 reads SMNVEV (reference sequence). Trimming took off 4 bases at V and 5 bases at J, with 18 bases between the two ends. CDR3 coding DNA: TGTGCCAGCAGTTCCCGGACTCCTACCATGAACAATGAGCAGTTCTTC. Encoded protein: CASSSRTPTMNNEQFF.

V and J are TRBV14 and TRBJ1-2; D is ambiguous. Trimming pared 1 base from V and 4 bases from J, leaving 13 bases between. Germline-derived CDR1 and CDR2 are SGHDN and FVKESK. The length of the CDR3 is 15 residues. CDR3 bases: TGTGCCAGCAGCCAAGTTGGGCTGGGCTTCTATGGCTACACCTTC. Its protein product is CASSQVGLGFYGYTF. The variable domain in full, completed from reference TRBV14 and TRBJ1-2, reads EAGVTQFPSHSVIEKGQTVTLRCDPISGHDNLYWYRRVMGKEIKFLLHFVKESKQDESGMPNNRFLAERTGGTYSTLKVQPAELEDSGVYFCASSQVGLGFYGYTFGSGTRLTVV.